The 5 T cell receptor beta chains reported below all come from one sample, sequenced in a study of blood T cell repertoires in COVID-19. TCRdb's table, derived via immunoSEQ multiplex PCR, lists solely in-frame clones and lacks some. The sample contains roughly 250,000 clones, roughly 87% of which appear only once. The sequenced sample was PBMCs or T cells enriched from blood (not recorded which). Every receptor here comes from a woman aged 30 to 39 with acute COVID-19.

V is TRBV28 and J is TRBJ1-2; 7 bases agree with TRBD1. The CDR3 loop spans 13 amino acids. The V gene end was trimmed by 6 bases and the J gene end by 4 bases; junction bases not matched to a gene: 5. Germline V gene data show CDR1 as MDHEN and CDR2 as SYDVKM. DNA of the CDR3: TGTGCCAGCAGCACGACAGGGACCTATGGCTACACCTTC. Its translation is CASSTTGTYGYTF.

The rearrangement links TRBV9 to TRBJ2-5; 14 bases line up with TRBD2. The CDR3 loop spans 15 amino acids. With 3 bases clipped from V and 5 bases from J, the junction kept 3 bases outside the gene matches. Germline lookup yields CDR1 SGDLS and CDR2 YYNGEE. This chain's CDR3 is CASSATSGGVETQYF. The CDR3 DNA is TGTGCCAGCAGCGCGACTAGCGGGGGGGTGGAGACCCAGTACTTC.

This chain links TRBV28 with TRBJ1-6, with no clear D. V was clipped by 6 bases and J by 7 bases, with 13 bases between them. CDR1 is MDHEN and CDR2 is SYDVKM in the germline V gene. There are 14 residues in the CDR3. CDR3 coding DNA: TGTGCCAGCAGACTCAGGCCCCCGAATTCACCCCTCCACTTT. Encoded protein: CASRLRPPNSPLHF.

The chain is built from TRBV28 and TRBJ1-1, with D possibly matching TRBD1 (6 bases). This CDR3 comprises 16 residues. Germline values: CDR1 MDHEN, CDR2 SYDVKM. Trimming stripped 3 bases from V and 0 bases from J, with 14 bases between. The CDR3 here is CASSLIQGLMNTEAFF. Here the CDR3 DNA reads TGTGCCAGCAGTTTGATACAGGGCCTTATGAACACTGAAGCTTTCTTT.

The rearrangement joins TRBV6-5 to TRBJ1-2; no clear D gene. Germline V lookup: CDR1 MNHEY, CDR2 SVGAGI. The CDR3 sequence is 14 residues long. The V and J ends lost 6 bases and 6 bases respectively, with 17 bases between them. The CDR3 sequence: CASRLDRVRHGYTF. The CDR3 nucleotides are TGTGCCAGCAGACTCGACCGGGTTCGCCATGGCTACACCTTC.